Each of the 29 T cell receptor beta chains below was sequenced from the same sample in a study of cytomegalovirus exposure and HLA in healthy donors. Use of 60 Vbeta and 13 Jbeta primers characterized the PCR. The assay was immunoSEQ multiplex PCR, and TCRdb's table has in-frame clones only and misses some. The table includes around 140,000 clones, roughly 80% detected once. The sample was PBMCs. These receptors all stem from a female donor in good health and CMV-seronegative.

J is TRBJ2-3 and V is TRBV5-1, with TRBD2 as a possible D gene (6 bases). The CDR3 sequence is 14 residues long. V shed 4 bases and J shed 5 bases, with 14 bases lying between them. Germline V gene lookup returns CDR1 SGHRS and CDR2 YFSETQ. The CDR3 sequence is CASSTGRGGDTQYF. The CDR3 DNA is TGCGCCAGCAGCACTGGGCGGGGTGGAGATACGCAGTATTTT. Drawing the rest from reference TRBV5-1 and TRBJ2-3, the complete variable domain is KAGVTQTPRYLIKTRGQQVTLSCSPISGHRSVSWYQQTPGQGLQFLFEYFSETQRNKGNFPGRFSGRQFSNSRSEMNVSTLELGDSALYLCASSTGRGGDTQYFGPGTRLTVL.

V and J are TRBV7-6 and TRBJ2-1; 10 bases are shared with TRBD2. Looked up from germline, CDR1 is SGHVS and CDR2 is FNYEAQ. CDR3 size: 16 residues. V shed 4 bases, J shed 4 bases, and the junction held 7 bases outside the gene matches. The CDR3 DNA follows: TGTGCCAGCAGCTCCACTAGGACTAGCGGATACAATGAGCAGTTCTTC. It codes for CASSSTRTSGYNEQFF.

This rearrangement joins TRBV5-1 to TRBJ1-4, with D possibly TRBD1 on 6 matching bases. The CDR3 sequence is 15 residues long. Germline CDR1 reads SGHRS; CDR2 reads YFSETQ. Trimming pared 1 base from V and 0 bases from J, leaving 7 bases between. The DNA for the CDR3 is TGCGCCAGCAGCTTGAACAGGGCAACTAATGAAAAACTGTTTTTT. Encoded protein: CASSLNRATNEKLFF. The whole variable domain, remainder taken from reference TRBV5-1 and TRBJ1-4, is KAGVTQTPRYLIKTRGQQVTLSCSPISGHRSVSWYQQTPGQGLQFLFEYFSETQRNKGNFPGRFSGRQFSNSRSEMNVSTLELGDSALYLCASSLNRATNEKLFFGSGTQLSVL.

The chain uses TRBV5-1 and TRBJ1-1; tentative D call: TRBD1 (6 bases). This CDR3 comprises 14 residues. The germline CDR1 and CDR2 sequences are SGHRS and YFSETQ. V lost 4 bases, J lost 1 base, and 11 bases lay in between. CDR3 region: CASSRQASNTEAFF. In nucleotides, the CDR3 is TGCGCCAGCAGCCGACAGGCCTCGAACACTGAAGCTTTCTTT.

The rearrangement uses TRBV6-5 and TRBJ2-7, with TRBD1 matching 10 bases. The V gene end was trimmed by 8 bases and the J gene end by 3 bases; junction bases not matched to a gene: 10. This CDR3 has 15 residues. CDR1 is MNHEY and CDR2 is SVGAGI in the germline V gene. The chain's CDR3 is CASVRRTGGHYEQYF. The CDR3 DNA follows: TGTGCCAGCGTACGGCGGACAGGGGGGCACTACGAGCAGTACTTC.

The rearrangement links TRBV6-1 to TRBJ2-3, with a weak D call TRBD2 (5 bases). Germline CDR1 MNHNS, CDR2 SASEGT. CDR3 length equals 15 residues. V shed 6 bases and J shed 3 bases, with 16 bases lying between them. The CDR3 protein is CASSPTEGLTDTQYF. CDR3 sequence (DNA): TGTGCCAGCAGCCCCACAGAGGGCCTAACAGATACGCAGTATTTT.

This clone came up a few times. The V call is TRBV18, the J call TRBJ2-7; 8 positions match TRBD1. After removal of 6 bases from V and 6 bases from J, the junction contained 10 bases not matched to a gene. This CDR3 is 14 amino acids long. Germline-derived CDR1 and CDR2 are KGHSH and LQKENI. CDR3 DNA sequence: TGTGCCAGCTCGGAGTCAGGGGGCCCCTCCGAGCAGTACTTC. Its protein is CASSESGGPSEQYF.

The chain combines TRBV29-1 with TRBJ1-1; TRBD1 matches 7 bases. The CDR3 loop spans 12 amino acids. V shed 8 bases and J 1 base; nucleotides not matched to a gene: 4. Germline CDR1 SQVTM, CDR2 ANQGSEA. CDR3 residues: CSIGQENTEAFF. CDR3 DNA sequence: TGCAGCATAGGACAGGAGAACACTGAAGCTTTCTTT.

The chain recombines TRBV7-6 with TRBJ2-3, with TRBD2 matching over 13 bases. Germline V gene data show CDR1 as SGHVS and CDR2 as FNYEAQ. The CDR3 is 17 amino acids. With V trimmed by 5 bases and J by 4 bases, 9 bases remained unmatched. CDR3 residues: CASSIGPGLAGPDTQYF. The DNA for the CDR3 is TGTGCCAGCAGCATCGGTCCGGGACTAGCGGGACCAGATACGCAGTATTTT.

This clone was observed a few times. V is TRBV19 and J is TRBJ2-1; D is uncertain. Trimming shortened V by 1 base and J by 4 bases, and 5 bases separated the two germline ends. Germline CDR1 is LNHDA and CDR2 is SQIVND (reference sequence). This CDR3 is built from 13 residues. Written as DNA, the CDR3 is TGTGCCAGTAGTATAGCCCTATACAATGAGCAGTTCTTC. Residues: CASSIALYNEQFF. Full variable domain (rest looked up from reference TRBV19 and TRBJ2-1): DGGITQSPKYLFRKEGQNVTLSCEQNLNHDAMYWYRQDPGQGLRLIYYSQIVNDFQKGDIAEGYSVSREKKESFPLTVTSAQKNPTAFYLCASSIALYNEQFFGPGTRLTVL.

The chain employs TRBV27 and TRBJ1-4, with D unclear. The germline V and J ends were trimmed by 0 bases and 6 bases, with 20 bases remaining between them. The germline V gene has CDR1 MNHEY and CDR2 SMNVEV (reference sequence). The length of the CDR3 is 18 residues. CDR3 loop: CASSLSFLSQVSDEKLFF. Written as DNA, the CDR3 is TGTGCCAGCAGTTTATCTTTTTTATCGCAGGTATCGGATGAAAAACTGTTTTTT.

The genes are TRBV27 and TRBJ2-7; possibly TRBD1 for D (6 bases). V lost 4 bases and J lost 5, with 12 bases in between. Germline V CDR1 and CDR2: MNHEY, SMNVEV (reference sequence). The CDR3 runs to 13 residues. The chain's CDR3 is CASSYRAGHEQYF. The CDR3 nucleotides are TGTGCCAGCAGTTACAGGGCTGGCCACGAGCAGTACTTC.

V and J are TRBV6-5 and TRBJ1-5; 7 bases agree with TRBD1. V lost 4 bases, J lost 5 bases, and 2 bases stayed unmatched. The CDR3 covers 13 residues. CDR1 is MNHEY, CDR2 SVGAGI, per germline. CDR3: CASSLGGDQPQHF. Written as DNA, the CDR3 is TGTGCCAGCAGTTTAGGGGGCGATCAGCCCCAGCATTTT.

The chain couples TRBV5-8 to TRBJ2-6; 7 nucleotides align to TRBD1. Unmatched junction bases numbered 5, after V lost 8 bases and J lost 3 bases. Germline CDR1 SGHTS, CDR2 YDEGEE. CDR3 length equals 14 residues. The CDR3 DNA reads as TGTGCCAGTAGCACAGGGGTTGGGGCCAACGTCCTGACTTTC. Protein: CASSTGVGANVLTF.

The rearrangement joins TRBV28 to TRBJ1-1; the match to TRBD1 covers 7 bases. CDR1 and CDR2 from the germline V gene are MDHEN and SYDVKM. V gave up 1 base and J gave up 1 base; unmatched junction bases: 12. CDR3 length: 18 amino acids. This CDR3 reads CASSLSRWIRDRNTEAFF. In DNA, the CDR3 is TGTGCCAGCAGTTTATCTCGCTGGATCAGGGACAGGAACACTGAAGCTTTCTTT.

The chain links TRBV28 to TRBJ2-7; no definite D call. Looked up from germline, CDR1 is MDHEN and CDR2 is SYDVKM. The ends were cut back, 6 bases at V and 0 bases at J, with 12 bases in the middle. The CDR3 covers 14 residues. CDR3 loop: CASRPSGRSYEQYF. The DNA of the CDR3 is TGTGCCAGCAGGCCCTCGGGTCGCTCCTACGAGCAGTACTTC.

The chain links TRBV4-2 to TRBJ2-7, with D perhaps matching TRBD1 (5 bases). Germline V lookup: CDR1 LGHNA, CDR2 YNFKEQ. This CDR3 spans 16 amino acids. V gave up 3 bases and J gave up 4 bases, with 19 bases separating them. The CDR3 loop is CASSHLEAQGTYEQYF. The CDR3 bases are TGTGCCAGCAGCCACCTCGAGGCCCAGGGCACGTACGAGCAGTACTTC.

The chain joins TRBV5-4 to TRBJ2-3; TRBD1 matches at 7 bases. Trimming removed 0 bases from V and 2 bases from J; junction bases left unmatched: 3. The CDR3 has 15 amino acids. The V gene's germline CDR1 is SGHNT and CDR2 YYREEE (reference sequence). CDR3 protein: CASSLGQGYTDTQYF. DNA for the CDR3: TGTGCCAGCAGCTTGGGACAGGGCTACACAGATACGCAGTATTTT. The full variable domain, its missing parts supplied by reference TRBV5-4 and TRBJ2-3, is ETGVTQSPTHLIKTRGQQVTLRCSSQSGHNTVSWYQQALGQGPQFIFQYYREEENGRGNFPPRFSGLQFPNYSSELNVNALELDDSALYLCASSLGQGYTDTQYFGPGTRLTVL.

The chain employs TRBV9 and TRBJ1-5; D is ambiguous. The CDR3 totals 15 residues. Germline CDR1 reads SGDLS; CDR2 reads YYNGEE. V was trimmed by 0 bases and J by 5 bases, leaving 12 bases between them. CDR3 sequence (DNA): TGTGCCAGCAGCGTAGGTTGGGCAGATTATCAGCCCCAGCATTTT. This sequence encodes CASSVGWADYQPQHF.

V gene TRBV19 combines with J gene TRBJ2-1, with 7 nucleotides matching TRBD2. The CDR3 has 14 amino acids. CDR1 is LNHDA and CDR2 is SQIVND in the germline V gene (reference sequence). J gave up 4 bases and V 5 bases, and 5 bases lay outside the gene matches. CDR3 nucleotide sequence: TGTGCCAGTAGTTCTAGCGGCCTATACAATGAGCAGTTCTTC. It yields the protein CASSSSGLYNEQFF.

This clone was seen more than once but under ten times. The V gene is TRBV14, the J gene TRBJ2-3; TRBD2 is a possible D gene (5 bases). Trimming cost V 0 bases and J 4 bases, with 8 bases left between them. Germline V gives CDR1 SGHDN, CDR2 FVKESK. The CDR3 runs to 14 residues. In nucleotides, the CDR3 is TGTGCCAGCAGCCAAGATATGGGAGCAGATACGCAGTATTTT. Its translation: CASSQDMGADTQYF.

This clone occurred once. One end of the junction does not line up with germline, which may come from a read error. The genes are TRBV7-9 and TRBJ2-7, with D perhaps TRBD1 (5 bases). Germline values: CDR1 SEHNR, CDR2 FQNEAQ (reference sequence). The CDR3 extends over 17 amino acids. The CDR3 is CSSSLGLGQGHSYEQYF. Written as DNA, the CDR3 is TGTTCCAGCAGCTTAGGGTTAGGGCAGGGTCACTCCTACGAGCAGTACTTC.

The chain couples TRBV29-1 to TRBJ1-1; 7 bases are a match to TRBD1. The CDR3 has 15 residues. Trimming cost V 6 bases and J 11 bases; bases outside gene matches: 21. Germline V gene sequence: CDR1 SQVTM, CDR2 ANQGSEA. CDR3: CSVDATGTAAGRAFF. CDR3 nucleotides: TGCAGCGTCGATGCTACCGGGACAGCGGCGGGGAGGGCTTTCTTT. Full variable domain (remainder filled in from reference TRBV29-1 and TRBJ1-1): SAVISQKPSRDICQRGTSLTIQCQVDSQVTMMFWYRQQPGQSLTLIATANQGSEATYESGFVIDKFPISRPNLTFSTLTVSNMSPEDSSIYLCSVDATGTAAGRAFFGQGTRLTVV.

V and J are TRBV5-1 and TRBJ2-7, with D possibly being TRBD1 (5 bases). Germline V gene data show CDR1 as SGHRS and CDR2 as YFSETQ. There are 14 residues in the CDR3. Deletions cut 3 bases from V and 5 bases from J, with 15 bases between. The CDR3 protein is CASSSVSGFDEQYF. The CDR3 region has the DNA TGCGCCAGCAGCTCGGTGTCAGGGTTCGACGAGCAGTACTTC.

As concerns this clone: Within the sample, other DNA sequences also encode this same CDR3. This sequence joins TRBV5-1 and TRBJ1-3; 9 positions agree with TRBD1. V lost 3 bases to trimming and J lost 4 bases; unmatched junction nucleotides: 5. Germline V lookup: CDR1 SGHRS, CDR2 YFSETQ. This CDR3 region has 15 residues. CDR3 coding DNA: TGCGCCAGCAGCTCCTCCGGGACAGGGGGAAACACCATATATTTT. This encodes CASSSSGTGGNTIYF.

V is TRBV6-5 and J is TRBJ1-5, with D uncertain. Germline lookup yields CDR1 MNHEY and CDR2 SVGAGI. The CDR3 is 12 amino acids. V lost 6 bases and J 5 bases, leaving 8 bases between the germline ends. This CDR3 reads CASRTSDQPQHF. The CDR3 DNA sequence: TGTGCCAGCAGGACATCAGATCAGCCCCAGCATTTT.

The chain joins TRBV7-2 to TRBJ2-5; maybe TRBD1 (6 bases). There are 16 residues in the CDR3. Trimming removed 5 bases from V and 2 bases from J, with 18 bases in between. Germline CDR1 SGHTA, CDR2 FQGNSA. CDR3 protein: CASSTRLGQLQETQYF. The CDR3, as DNA: TGTGCCAGCAGCACCAGACTCGGACAGCTACAAGAGACCCAGTACTTC.

In this sample, this clone turned up a few times. This chain connects TRBV7-6 to TRBJ2-3, with TRBD2 matching 12 bases. Germline-derived CDR1 and CDR2 are SGHVS and FNYEAQ. The V and J ends lost 4 bases and 4 bases, in that order; junction bases with no gene match: 6. This CDR3 has 16 amino acids. CDR3: CASSSTLAGGADTQYF. The CDR3 nucleotides are TGTGCCAGCAGCTCAACCCTAGCGGGGGGGGCAGATACGCAGTATTTT.

This sequence joins TRBV5-1 and TRBJ2-7; no definite D call. V dropped 0 bases and J dropped 0 bases, with 7 bases sitting between them. The CDR3 contains 14 residues. Germline lookup yields CDR1 SGHRS and CDR2 YFSETQ. The CDR3 sequence: CASSLVESSYEQYF. The CDR3 nucleotides read TGCGCCAGCAGCTTGGTCGAGAGCTCCTACGAGCAGTACTTC. Using reference TRBV5-1 and TRBJ2-7 for the parts outside the CDR3, the full variable domain is KAGVTQTPRYLIKTRGQQVTLSCSPISGHRSVSWYQQTPGQGLQFLFEYFSETQRNKGNFPGRFSGRQFSNSRSEMNVSTLELGDSALYLCASSLVESSYEQYFGPGTRLTVT.